This T cell receptor (beta chain) was found in a study of early stage breast cancer tumors. The sample holds one count of this clone. Trimming cost V 2 bases and J 6 bases, with 15 bases left between them. Germline V gene lookup returns CDR1 SGHTA and CDR2 FQGNSA. CDR3 length: 15 amino acids. The protocol was immunoSEQ multiplex PCR, while the TCRdb copy is restricted to in-frame clones and leaves out a portion. The table has some 30,000 clones, around 67% seen once. The chain uses TRBV7-2 and TRBJ2-3; tentative D call: TRBD2 (6 bases). The sample was breast tumor tissue. The sequence was obtained from a person under 45 with breast cancer. CDR3 sequence reads: CASSLYGSLADTQYF. The DNA for the CDR3 is TGTGCCAGCAGCTTATACGGGTCCCTAGCGGATACGCAGTATTTT.